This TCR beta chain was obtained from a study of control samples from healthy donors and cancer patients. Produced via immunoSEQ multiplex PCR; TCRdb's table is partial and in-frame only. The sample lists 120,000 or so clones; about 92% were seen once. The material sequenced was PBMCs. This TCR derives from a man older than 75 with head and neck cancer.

CDR3 loop: CASSVNSGPQETQYF. The CDR3 region has the DNA TGCGCCAGCAGCGTCAATAGCGGGCCCCAAGAGACCCAGTACTTC. The genes are TRBV5-1 and TRBJ2-5, with 7 positions matching TRBD2. Trimming at V came to 4 bases and at J to 1 base, leaving 7 bases not matched to a gene. Germline CDR1 reads SGHRS; CDR2 reads YFSETQ. The CDR3 has 15 amino acids.